These 28 T cell receptor beta chains came from one sample sequenced in a study of metastatic and nonmetastatic thyroid tumors. Using MiXCR, TCRdb reanalyzed the PCR reads. The sample has roughly 38,000 clones; approximately 19% are singletons. None of the patients had undergone any treatment ahead of thyroid surgery. Sequenced sample: blood. Receptors originate from a female donor with papillary thyroid cancer or a benign thyroid nodule (not recorded which). Some clones in this sample may be carry-over from other donors' samples.

The CDR3 sequence: CASSPSGGKGSPLHF. Written as DNA, the CDR3 is TGTGCCAGCAGCCCCAGTGGGGGGAAGGGGTCACCCCTCCACTTT. J is TRBJ1-6 and V is TRBV9; maybe TRBD1 (5 bases). V lost 4 bases to trimming and J lost 10 bases, with 18 bases between them. The CDR3 has 15 amino acids. Germline CDR1 is SGDLS and CDR2 is YYNGEE.

Only a few counts were recorded for this clone. This rearrangement joins TRBV28 to TRBJ2-7, with D perhaps assigned TRBD1 or TRBD2 (5 bases each). Trimming shortened V by 5 bases and J by 7 bases, and 24 bases separated the two germline ends. This CDR3 comprises 16 residues. In germline, CDR1 is MDHEN, CDR2 SYDVKM. CDR3 nucleotides: TGTGCCAGCAGTCGTATCGAGGGGTCGAATAGAGCGGAGCAGTACTTC. It yields the protein CASSRIEGSNRAEQYF.

A note on this clone: The junction shows a germline mismatch at one end, possibly a read error. The rearrangement joins TRBV10-3 to TRBJ2-7; D is uncertain. CDR1 is ENHRY, CDR2 SYGVKD, per germline. CDR3 length: 11 residues. CDR3 sequence: CTISESHEQYF. The CDR3 DNA sequence: TGTACCATCAGTGAGTCACACGAGCAGTACTTC.

The V gene is TRBV12-3 or TRBV12-4, the J gene TRBJ2-1; TRBD2 aligns across 7 bases. Trimming at V came to 7 bases and at J to 5 bases, leaving 8 bases not matched to a gene. The CDR3 spans 14 residues. The CDR3 DNA follows: TGTGCCAGCACCTGGGGGGGAGGAAACAATGAGCAGTTCTTC. Its protein product is CASTWGGGNNEQFF.

The chain joins TRBV13 to TRBJ2-7; TRBD1 matches at 7 bases. The CDR3 is 15 residues long. The J segment lost 5 bases and the V segment lost 5 bases, leaving 12 bases of the junction unmatched. Germline CDR1 reads PRHDT; CDR2 reads FYEKMQ (reference sequence). This CDR3 is CASSVRKTGPDEQYF. CDR3 nucleotide sequence: TGTGCCAGCAGCGTAAGGAAGACAGGGCCGGACGAGCAGTACTTC.

This clone was counted many times. The V gene is TRBV6-1, the J gene TRBJ1-4, with D possibly TRBD1 on 6 matching bases. V was trimmed by 7 bases and J by 7 bases, leaving 16 bases between them. Per germline, CDR1 MNHNS and CDR2 SASEGT. CDR3 length: 14 amino acids. This CDR3 reads CASTFRGGREKLFF. The CDR3 DNA reads as TGTGCCAGCACTTTCCGGGGGGGGCGTGAAAAACTGTTTTTT.

The J gene is TRBJ2-7, the V gene TRBV19, with TRBD2 matching 7 bases. V trimming: 1 base; J trimming: 0 bases; junction bases outside the gene matches: 6. CDR3 length: 16 residues. Germline CDR1 LNHDA, CDR2 SQIVND (reference sequence). The CDR3 sequence: CASSIAGGYGSYEQYF. The CDR3, as DNA: TGTGCCAGTAGTATAGCGGGAGGTTACGGCTCCTACGAGCAGTACTTC.

This clone appeared many times. The J gene is TRBJ2-7, the V gene TRBV18; D gene unclear. The CDR3 totals 12 residues. Trimming took 4 bases from V and 6 from J, leaving 10 bases between them. Germline assignment: CDR1 KGHSH and CDR2 LQKENI. The CDR3 protein is CASSRNLGEQYF. The CDR3, as DNA: TGTGCCAGCTCACGTAACCTAGGCGAGCAGTACTTC.

With regard to this clone: An end of the junction does not agree with germline; a read error may underlie this. CDR3 bases: TGCGCCAGCAGTCAAGTCCAACAGGACAGCAATCATCCCCAGCATTTT. Amino acids: CASSQVQQDSNHPQHF. The J gene is TRBJ1-5, the V gene TRBV4-1, with a possible D match to TRBD1 (6 bases). There are 16 residues in the CDR3. Germline CDR1 is MGHRA and CDR2 is YSYEKL.

The rearrangement joins TRBV6-1 to TRBJ2-7; 7 bases line up with TRBD2. V shed 7 bases and J 5 bases; nucleotides not matched to a gene: 17. Germline V gene sequence: CDR1 MNHNS, CDR2 SASEGT. The CDR3 runs to 16 residues. The CDR3, as DNA: TGTGCCAGCATCGGACGAAGTGCGGGAGTCGTTAACGAGCAGTACTTC. This translates into CASIGRSAGVVNEQYF.

This clone was recorded at least ten times. V gene TRBV27 combines with J gene TRBJ1-6, with TRBD1 as a possible D gene (5 bases). Germline loops: CDR1 MNHEY, CDR2 SMNVEV (reference sequence). This CDR3 has 15 amino acids. Trimming took 6 bases from V and 7 from J, leaving 16 bases between them. This CDR3 is CASSRGGGRNSPLHF. CDR3 bases: TGTGCCAGCAGCCGCGGGGGAGGGCGGAATTCACCCCTCCACTTT.

This clone was counted between two and nine times. A much larger clonotype is one base distant, so this may be a read error. The rearrangement links TRBV29-1 to TRBJ2-1, with D possibly TRBD2 on 6 matching bases. Germline lookup yields CDR1 SQVTM and CDR2 ANQGSEA. Trimming took 6 bases from V and 10 from J, leaving 25 bases between them. This CDR3 is 15 amino acids long. CDR3 coding DNA: TGCAGCGTCCCCAGCAGGGTGGAGGGTTGGGGGGAGCAGTTCTTC. It translates to CSVPSRVEGWGEQFF.

This clone was picked up a small number of times. Sequence at one end of the junction differs from germline and may be a read error. The chain joins TRBV6-1 to TRBJ2-7; TRBD2 matches 7 bases. Per germline, CDR1 MNHNS and CDR2 SASEGT. This CDR3 contains 13 residues. This CDR3 is CASRLGTTYKQYF. The CDR3, as DNA: TGTGCCAGCAGACTAGGGACTACCTACAAGCAGTACTTC.

This clone was found a few times. V usage is TRBV30 and J usage is TRBJ2-7; TRBD1 agrees at 8 bases. Germline CDR1 reads GTSNPN; CDR2 reads SVGIG (reference sequence). The CDR3 length is 14 residues. Trimming removed 3 bases from V and 3 bases from J; junction bases left unmatched: 7. CDR3 region: CAWRGTGRRYEQYF. DNA of the CDR3: TGTGCCTGGAGAGGGACAGGACGGCGCTACGAGCAGTACTTC.

A remark on this clone: A read error may produce the germline difference seen at one junction end. The rearrangement uses TRBV6-1 and TRBJ2-2; 8 nucleotides line up with TRBD1. CDR3 length equals 14 residues. Germline CDR1 MNHNS, CDR2 SASEGT. The CDR3 region is CATGTGANAGELFF. The CDR3 coding sequence is TGTGCCACCGGGACAGGTGCGAACGCCGGGGAGCTGTTTTTT.

The rearrangement uses TRBV4-1 and TRBJ2-7; TRBD1 matches 9 bases. The CDR3 has 13 residues. Germline V CDR1 and CDR2: MGHRA, YSYEKL. J was trimmed by 7 bases and V by 4 bases; bases with no gene match: 5. The CDR3 region has the DNA TGCGCCAGCAGCCTACAGGGGGCTCGGGAGCAGTACTTC. It specifies CASSLQGAREQYF.

The chain joins TRBV30 to TRBJ2-3; no definite D call. The CDR3 length is 16 residues. The V gene lost 1 base and the J gene lost 2 bases, with 16 bases spanning the gap. Per germline, CDR1 GTSNPN and CDR2 SVGIG (reference sequence). The CDR3 loop reads CAWSASESWNTDTQYF. DNA for the CDR3: TGTGCCTGGAGTGCCTCGGAGAGCTGGAACACAGATACGCAGTATTTT.

At least ten counts were recorded for this clone. Other DNA sequences within the sample encode an identical CDR3. The rearrangement links TRBV14 to TRBJ2-3; weak D call: TRBD2 (6 bases). CDR3 length equals 16 residues. Germline CDR1 and CDR2: SGHDN and FVKESK. V gave up 0 bases and J gave up 9 bases, with 19 bases separating them. The CDR3 spells CASSQEGPSWGGTQYF. CDR3 nucleotides: TGTGCCAGCAGCCAAGAGGGCCCTAGCTGGGGAGGAACGCAGTATTTT.

This clone came up many times. The chain links TRBV28 to TRBJ1-5; D possibly corresponds to TRBD1 (5 bases). V lost 2 bases and J 3 bases, leaving 8 bases between the germline ends. The CDR3 has 14 amino acids. Looked up from germline, CDR1 is MDHEN and CDR2 is SYDVKM. Here the CDR3 DNA reads TGTGCCAGCAGTTTAGGGGGACCCAATCAGCCCCAGCATTTT. Translating it yields CASSLGGPNQPQHF.

This clone has only a few counts. V is TRBV28 and J is TRBJ1-1; 7 nucleotides match TRBD1. V dropped 4 bases and J dropped 5; count of bases not matched to a gene: 10. This CDR3 comprises 15 residues. Germline lookup yields CDR1 MDHEN and CDR2 SYDVKM. The CDR3 DNA follows: TGTGCCAGCAGTTGCAGGGGGGGGCCTGGAACTGAAGCTTTCTTT. Protein sequence: CASSCRGGPGTEAFF.

This clone has a count of ten or more. The CDR3 DNA sequence: TGTGCCACCAGTGACATCACCGGGACAGATACTGACAATGAGCAGTTCTTC. Protein sequence: CATSDITGTDTDNEQFF. The chain carries TRBV24-1 and TRBJ2-1; 7 nucleotides align to TRBD1. There are 17 residues in the CDR3. The germline V gene has CDR1 KGHDR and CDR2 SFDVKD. With V trimmed by 4 bases and J by 5 bases, 13 bases remained unmatched.

This clone was counted many times. This chain uses TRBV3-1 with TRBJ1-2; TRBD1 matches 9 bases. After removal of 3 bases from V and 7 bases from J, the junction contained 6 bases not matched to a gene. CDR1 and CDR2 from the germline V gene are LGHDT and YNNKEL (reference sequence). The CDR3 extends over 14 amino acids. The CDR3 coding sequence is TGTGCCAGCAGCCATACGGGACAGGGTGTTGGCTACACCTTC. Protein: CASSHTGQGVGYTF. Drawing the rest from reference TRBV3-1 and TRBJ1-2, the complete variable domain is DTAVSQTPKYLVTQMGNDKSIKCEQNLGHDTMYWYKQDSKKFLKIMFSYNNKELIINETVPNRFSPKSPDKAHLNLHINSLELGDSAVYFCASSHTGQGVGYTFGSGTRLTVV.

In this sample, this clone turned up many times. At the DNA level, this CDR3 is encoded by other sequences in the same sample as well. The rearrangement uses TRBV5-6 and TRBJ1-1; D not certain. Trimming took off 4 bases at V and 6 bases at J, with 10 bases between the two ends. CDR1 and CDR2 from the germline V gene are SGHDT and YYEEEE. This CDR3 has 12 amino acids. The CDR3 bases are TGTGCCAGCAGCGCGGCGGCAGCTGAAGCTTTCTTT. This gives the protein CASSAAAAEAFF.

This clone was recorded a few times. This chain connects TRBV30 to TRBJ2-7, with 8 bases lining up with TRBD1. Trimming removed 2 bases from V and 4 bases from J; junction bases left unmatched: 7. From germline, CDR1 is GTSNPN and CDR2 SVGIG (reference sequence). The CDR3 has 14 residues. CDR3 in DNA: TGTGCCTGGAGTTCCCAGGGGGCGAGGTACGAGCAGTACTTC. Its translation is CAWSSQGARYEQYF.

This clone was observed at least ten times. The V gene is TRBV15, the J gene TRBJ1-4; no definite D call. The CDR3 totals 16 residues. CDR1 is LNHNV and CDR2 is YYDKDF in the germline V gene (reference sequence). The V and J ends lost 0 bases and 5 bases respectively, with 13 bases between them. CDR3 sequence (DNA): TGTGCCACCAGCAGAGAGACCGGCAGCCCGAATGAAAAACTGTTTTTT. Protein: CATSRETGSPNEKLFF.

Here the CDR3 DNA reads TGTGCCAGCAGCCCCTGGGCCCATGAACTCTATGGCTACACCTTC. Residues: CASSPWAHELYGYTF. The gene calls are TRBV6-1 and TRBJ1-2, with no clear D. Germline loops: CDR1 MNHNS, CDR2 SASEGT. This CDR3 spans 15 amino acids. Trimming removed 6 bases at V and 4 bases at J, with 18 bases between.

The rearrangement links TRBV20-1 to TRBJ1-2; tentatively, D is TRBD1 (5 bases). The germline gives CDR1 DFQATT, CDR2 SNEGSKA (reference sequence). The CDR3 has 15 amino acids. Trimming took 6 bases from V and 2 from J, leaving 19 bases between them. In DNA form, the CDR3 reads TGCAGTGCCCCTCGACAGTTTGTCGCCAACTATGGCTACACCTTC. Protein: CSAPRQFVANYGYTF.

The V gene is TRBV19, the J gene TRBJ2-2; TRBD1 agrees at 7 bases. The CDR3 is made up of 16 amino acids. Germline values: CDR1 LNHDA, CDR2 SQIVND (reference sequence). The V and J ends lost 8 bases and 10 bases, in that order; junction bases with no gene match: 19. CDR3 region: CASGDRARGWTEELFF. CDR3 nucleotides: TGTGCCAGTGGAGACAGGGCCAGGGGCTGGACAGAGGAGCTGTTTTTT.